What follows are 30 T cell receptor beta chains derived from one specimen sequenced in a study of T cells after yellow fever vaccination. One entry per CDR3 protein results from TCRdb running MiXCR on the 5' RACE reads. The table lists 500,000 to 650,000 distinct CDR3 sequences, roughly 12% of them singletons. The source material was PBMCs, sampled on the day of the yellow fever booster vaccination. These receptors came from a man in his thirties or forties who received the YFV17D yellow fever vaccine.

In this sample, this clonotype turned up many times. V and J are TRBV5-1 and TRBJ2-1; D remains ambiguous. The CDR3 extends over 15 amino acids. Germline V gives CDR1 SGHRS, CDR2 YFSETQ. The germline V and J ends were trimmed by 0 bases and 7 bases, with 14 bases remaining between them. The CDR3 nucleotides read TGCGCCAGCAGCTTGGGATTTAGAGAGGTAAATGAGCAGTTCTTC. Translating gives CASSLGFREVNEQFF.

The gene calls are TRBV7-6 and TRBJ1-5; D is ambiguous. Germline CDR1 reads SGHVS; CDR2 reads FNYEAQ. The V gene lost 3 bases and the J gene lost 1 base, with 19 bases spanning the gap. The CDR3 is 18 residues long. The CDR3 reads CASSLGVGRPGSNQPQHF. The CDR3, as DNA: TGTGCCAGCAGCTTGGGTGTGGGAAGGCCTGGGAGCAATCAGCCCCAGCATTTT.

This clonotype has a handful of counts. The V gene is TRBV15, the J gene TRBJ2-7; 13 positions agree with TRBD2. The CDR3 runs 15 residues. The germline V gene has CDR1 LNHNV and CDR2 YYDKDF (reference sequence). V dropped 3 bases and J dropped 6; count of bases not matched to a gene: 5. The DNA for the CDR3 is TGTGCCACCAGCAGCCGGACTAGCGGGAGTAGCGAGCAGTACTTC. Translating gives CATSSRTSGSSEQYF.

The chain joins TRBV20-1 to TRBJ1-2, with 9 bases identical to TRBD1. Germline CDR1 DFQATT, CDR2 SNEGSKA (reference sequence). With 5 bases clipped from V and 6 bases from J, the junction kept 7 bases outside the gene matches. The length of the CDR3 is 13 residues. As DNA, the CDR3 is TGCAGTGCTCCCGGGACAGGGTACCATGGCTACACCTTC. Its translation: CSAPGTGYHGYTF.

This clonotype came up a few times. The chain links TRBV6-5 to TRBJ2-7, with D possibly being TRBD1 (7 bases). There are 16 residues in the CDR3. CDR1 is MNHEY, CDR2 SVGAGI, per germline. Trimming shortened V by 0 bases and J by 1 base, and 13 bases separated the two germline ends. In DNA form, the CDR3 reads TGTGCCAGCAGTTACTCCGCGGGGACAGTTTCCTACGAGCAGTACTTC. Translated: CASSYSAGTVSYEQYF.

In its sample, this clonotype was seen a few times. This sequence joins TRBV20-1 and TRBJ2-5; D gene unclear. The V and J ends lost 5 bases and 2 bases respectively, with 18 bases between them. Germline CDR1 and CDR2: DFQATT and SNEGSKA (reference sequence). The CDR3 consists of 15 residues. CDR3 loop: CSALGRRASQETQYF. DNA for the CDR3: TGCAGTGCTCTGGGCCGACGAGCCTCTCAAGAGACCCAGTACTTC.

This chain links TRBV11-2 with TRBJ2-7; 10 bases line up with TRBD1. The CDR3 runs 16 residues. V was clipped by 6 bases and J by 0 bases; unmatched bases: 8. The V gene's germline CDR1 is SGHAT and CDR2 FQNNGV. The CDR3 sequence is CASRGGQGLGSYEQYF. Written as DNA, the CDR3 is TGTGCCAGCAGGGGGGGACAGGGGTTGGGCTCCTACGAGCAGTACTTC. Using reference TRBV11-2 and TRBJ2-7 for the parts outside the CDR3, the full variable domain is EAGVAQSPRYKIIEKRQSVAFWCNPISGHATLYWYQQILGQGPKLLIQFQNNGVVDDSQLPKDRFSAERLKGVDSTLKIQPAKLEDSAVYLCASRGGQGLGSYEQYFGPGTRLTVT.

The gene calls are TRBV7-9 and TRBJ2-7; the match to TRBD2 covers 13 bases. V lost 5 bases, J lost 7 bases, and 8 bases stayed unmatched. The length of the CDR3 is 15 residues. The germline CDR1 and CDR2 sequences are SEHNR and FQNEAQ (reference sequence). CDR3 protein: CASSPWTSGRGEQYF. CDR3 nucleotide sequence: TGTGCCAGCAGCCCCTGGACTAGCGGGAGAGGTGAGCAGTACTTC.

This clonotype was found a few times. The V call is TRBV6-5, the J call TRBJ2-7, with 8 bases matching TRBD2. V was clipped by 7 bases and J by 2 bases; unmatched bases: 13. This CDR3 contains 16 residues. The germline gives CDR1 MNHEY, CDR2 SVGAGI. The CDR3 nucleotides read TGTGCCAGCACCAGAAGCGGGAGTTCTCTTACCTACGAGCAGTACTTC. This translates into CASTRSGSSLTYEQYF.

The sample holds many counts of this clonotype. V gene TRBV12-3 or TRBV12-4 combines with J gene TRBJ2-7, with D perhaps assigned TRBD1 or TRBD2 (5 bases each). With 1 base removed from V and 3 bases from J, the gap between germline ends came to 7 bases. There are 13 residues in the CDR3. DNA of the CDR3: TGTGCCAGCAGTTTAGGAGGGGACTACGAGCAGTACTTC. Its translation: CASSLGGDYEQYF.

This sequence joins TRBV20-1 and TRBJ2-1; 10 bases map to TRBD2. Looked up from germline, CDR1 is DFQATT and CDR2 is SNEGSKA (reference sequence). CDR3 length: 14 amino acids. Trimming took 4 bases from V and 6 from J; bases not matched to a gene: 6. This CDR3 is CSANIAGGSNEQFF. The CDR3 DNA sequence: TGCAGTGCTAATATAGCGGGAGGAAGCAATGAGCAGTTCTTC.

The chain carries TRBV5-1 and TRBJ2-1, with a weak D call TRBD2 (5 bases). Germline CDR1 and CDR2: SGHRS and YFSETQ. The CDR3 totals 16 residues. Trimming shortened V by 0 bases and J by 3 bases, and 13 bases separated the two germline ends. DNA of the CDR3: TGCGCCAGCAGCTTGGTAGTGGGAGCTGGCTACAATGAGCAGTTCTTC. Translation gives CASSLVVGAGYNEQFF.

This clonotype was recorded many times. This sequence joins TRBV7-8 and TRBJ2-5; D gene unclear. CDR3 length: 12 amino acids. V lost 4 bases to trimming and J lost 3 bases, with 6 bases between them. Germline V CDR1 and CDR2: SGHVS, FQNEAQ. The CDR3 sequence: CASSYGEETQYF. In nucleotides, the CDR3 is TGTGCCAGCAGCTACGGAGAAGAGACCCAGTACTTC.

This clonotype appeared a few times. The CDR3 here is CASRTQGRVGTGELFF. As DNA, the CDR3 is TGTGCCAGCAGGACACAGGGTCGAGTTGGCACCGGGGAGCTGTTTTTT. V and J are TRBV7-9 and TRBJ2-2, with D possibly being TRBD1 (6 bases). Trimming took off 6 bases at V and 4 bases at J, with 18 bases between the two ends. CDR3 size: 16 residues. Germline V gives CDR1 SEHNR, CDR2 FQNEAQ (reference sequence).

The rearrangement joins TRBV18 to TRBJ1-2; perhaps TRBD1 as D (6 bases). The germline CDR1 and CDR2 sequences are KGHSH and LQKENI. CDR3 length: 16 residues. Trimming stripped 2 bases from V and 4 bases from J, with 17 bases between. The CDR3 is CASSPYNAGEAYGYTF. The CDR3 region has the DNA TGTGCCAGCTCACCATACAATGCAGGGGAGGCCTATGGCTACACCTTC.

This clonotype came up a few times. The rearrangement joins TRBV29-1 to TRBJ2-4; 8 bases fit TRBD1. This CDR3 contains 14 residues. Trimming removed 5 bases from V and 7 bases from J; junction bases left unmatched: 10. CDR1 SQVTM and CDR2 ANQGSEA come from the germline V gene. The CDR3 here is CSVRPGQGLNIQYF. The CDR3, as DNA: TGCAGCGTTCGCCCCGGACAGGGTTTGAACATTCAGTACTTC.

This clonotype came up a few times. This rearrangement joins TRBV5-5 to TRBJ2-2; TRBD2 is a possible D gene (6 bases). CDR1 is SGHKS, CDR2 YYEKEE, per germline (reference sequence). Trimming pared 0 bases from V and 0 bases from J, leaving 9 bases between. The CDR3 sequence is 16 residues long. CDR3: CASSLDPGANTGELFF. The CDR3 nucleotides are TGTGCCAGCAGCTTGGATCCGGGGGCGAACACCGGGGAGCTGTTTTTT.

The chain links TRBV6-2 or TRBV6-3 to TRBJ2-1; D call uncertain. The CDR3 is 18 residues long. Germline loops: CDR1 MNHEY, CDR2 SVGEGT. Trimming shortened V by 4 bases and J by 7 bases, and 26 bases separated the two germline ends. The chain's CDR3 is CASSSRARTHVDLNEQFF. The CDR3 region has the DNA TGTGCCAGCAGTTCACGGGCAAGGACCCACGTTGACCTGAATGAGCAGTTCTTC.

This clonotype was counted a few times. The J gene is TRBJ2-1, the V gene TRBV9; 8 bases agree with TRBD2. Germline CDR1 and CDR2: SGDLS and YYNGEE. The CDR3 covers 15 residues. The J segment lost 5 bases and the V segment lost 0 bases, leaving 4 bases of the junction unmatched. The CDR3 DNA reads TGTGCCAGCAGCGTAGTTAGCGGGACACACAATGAGCAGTTCTTC. Translating gives CASSVVSGTHNEQFF.

This clonotype was observed a few times. The J gene is TRBJ2-3, the V gene TRBV24-1; 8 nucleotides agree with TRBD2. The CDR3 is 18 amino acids. The ends lost 5 bases at V and 7 bases at J; junction bases unmatched: 19. Germline V gives CDR1 KGHDR, CDR2 SFDVKD. In DNA, the CDR3 is TGTGCCACCAGTGCCGCCACCACTGGTAGCGGGACTGAGAATACGCAGTATTTT. Protein product: CATSAATTGSGTENTQYF.

This clonotype has a handful of counts. The V gene is TRBV6-1, the J gene TRBJ2-7, with TRBD2 as a possible D gene (5 bases). Trimming removed 4 bases at V and 6 bases at J, with 13 bases between. CDR3 length equals 13 residues. CDR1 and CDR2 from the germline V gene are MNHNS and SASEGT. Here the CDR3 DNA reads TGTGCCAGCAGTGGGACTGCCCAAATCGAGCAGTACTTC. Residues: CASSGTAQIEQYF.

Many counts were recorded for this clonotype. The rearrangement links TRBV6-2 or TRBV6-3 to TRBJ2-3; maybe TRBD1 (6 bases). V gave up 8 bases and J gave up 0 bases, with 12 bases separating them. CDR3 length equals 14 residues. Germline-derived CDR1 and CDR2 are MNHEY and SVGEGT. CDR3 DNA sequence: TGTGCCAGCGCGACAGGTGGGAGCACAGATACGCAGTATTTT. Encoded protein: CASATGGSTDTQYF.

This chain uses TRBV27 with TRBJ2-2, with TRBD2 matching over 11 bases. V lost 5 bases, J lost 2 bases, and 4 bases stayed unmatched. Germline values: CDR1 MNHEY, CDR2 SMNVEV (reference sequence). The CDR3 contains 16 residues. CDR3 protein: CASSTLAGGNTGELFF. Here the CDR3 DNA reads TGTGCCAGCAGTACCCTAGCGGGAGGAAACACCGGGGAGCTGTTTTTT.

This clonotype was recorded a few times. V is TRBV20-1 and J is TRBJ2-3; TRBD1 aligns across 8 bases. The germline V gene encodes CDR1 DFQATT and CDR2 SNEGSKA (reference sequence). The CDR3 runs to 15 residues. V dropped 0 bases and J dropped 2; count of bases not matched to a gene: 4. CDR3 sequence (DNA): TGCAGTGCTAGAGATAGGCAGGGGGCCACAGATACGCAGTATTTT. Translating gives CSARDRQGATDTQYF.

This clonotype has more than one count but fewer than ten. The chain links TRBV4-1 to TRBJ2-1; 7 nucleotides agree with TRBD2. The trim removed 0 bases at V and 6 bases at J, leaving 8 bases unmatched. This CDR3 comprises 16 residues. Germline V gene sequence: CDR1 MGHRA, CDR2 YSYEKL. CDR3 sequence: CASSQDWRESPNEQFF. The CDR3 DNA follows: TGCGCCAGCAGCCAAGATTGGCGGGAGTCCCCCAATGAGCAGTTCTTC.

This clonotype turned up a few times. The rearrangement joins TRBV20-1 to TRBJ2-1; TRBD2 matches 8 bases. V was clipped by 1 base and J by 5 bases; unmatched bases: 4. Germline CDR1 and CDR2: DFQATT and SNEGSKA (reference sequence). The CDR3 is 14 amino acids. The DNA for the CDR3 is TGCAGTGCTAGAGGAGCGGGAGAACACAATGAGCAGTTCTTC. Translating gives CSARGAGEHNEQFF.

In its sample, this clonotype was seen a few times. The chain uses TRBV24-1 and TRBJ2-5, with TRBD1 as a possible D gene (5 bases). Between the trimmed V and J ends, which lost 3 bases and 5 bases, there was a span of 12 bases. The CDR3 contains 14 residues. From germline, CDR1 is KGHDR and CDR2 SFDVKD. CDR3 sequence (DNA): TGTGCCACCAGTGATGCAGGGCCCAGGGAGACCCAGTACTTC. Protein product: CATSDAGPRETQYF.

This clonotype came up a few times. The rearrangement links TRBV7-9 to TRBJ2-3; D is possibly TRBD1 or TRBD2 (6 bases each). V lost 5 bases, J lost 0 bases, and 18 bases lay in between. The CDR3 has 17 amino acids. Per the germline V gene, CDR1 is SEHNR and CDR2 is FQNEAQ (reference sequence). DNA of the CDR3: TGTGCCAGCAGCGCCAACGACAGGCTAGCGAGCACAGATACGCAGTATTTT. Amino acids: CASSANDRLASTDTQYF.

The rearrangement joins TRBV20-1 to TRBJ1-3; a weak D match, TRBD1 (5 bases). Germline V gene lookup returns CDR1 DFQATT and CDR2 SNEGSKA (reference sequence). The germline V and J ends were trimmed by 5 bases and 4 bases, with 9 bases remaining between them. The CDR3 length is 12 residues. CDR3 sequence reads: CSASGDGNTIYF. For the CDR3, the DNA is TGCAGTGCTTCCGGGGACGGAAACACCATATATTTT.

This clonotype was seen a handful of times. This chain joins TRBV24-1 and TRBJ2-1; D gene unclear. The ends were cut back, 0 bases at V and 6 bases at J, with 11 bases in the middle. CDR1 is KGHDR, CDR2 SFDVKD, per germline. The CDR3 contains 15 residues. The DNA of the CDR3 is TGTGCCACCAGTGATTTGAAGCGTAAGATCAATGAGCAGTTCTTC. Its protein product is CATSDLKRKINEQFF.